These 29 T cell receptor beta chains were all obtained from the same sample, sequenced in a study of cytomegalovirus exposure and HLA in healthy donors. Both 60 Vbeta primers and 13 Jbeta primers went into the PCR. Profiled with immunoSEQ multiplex PCR; TCRdb holds only in-frame clones, not every one. The table lists 85,000 to 120,000 clones, roughly four fifths of them singletons, with less than 2% in the top ten. The sequenced sample was PBMCs. These TCRs come from a man aged 45-65 years in good health and CMV-seronegative.

V is TRBV6-1 and J is TRBJ1-6; no firm D call. Germline V lookup: CDR1 MNHNS, CDR2 SASEGT. The CDR3 length is 16 residues. Trimming pared 1 base from V and 3 bases from J, leaving 10 bases between. The CDR3 DNA reads TGTGCCAGCAGTGAAGTCCAGGCCCTCTATAATTCACCCCTCCACTTT. This sequence encodes CASSEVQALYNSPLHF.

Written as DNA, the CDR3 is TGTGCCAGCAGTTTCGTGGGCGGGACGTTGGCAACTAATGAAAAACTGTTTTTT. It is translated as CASSFVGGTLATNEKLFF. The chain is built from TRBV5-4 and TRBJ1-4; D possibly corresponds to TRBD1 (5 bases). The CDR3 is 18 amino acids. Germline V gene data show CDR1 as SGHNT and CDR2 as YYREEE (reference sequence). V lost 5 bases, J lost 0 bases, and 20 bases lay in between.

This clone appeared a few times. The chain joins TRBV6-5 to TRBJ2-3; 9 bases map to TRBD2. The V gene's germline CDR1 is MNHEY and CDR2 SVGAGI. The junction had 4 bases not matched to a gene; V was cut back by 7 bases and J by 2 bases. This CDR3 contains 14 residues. The CDR3 coding sequence is TGTGCCAGCACGGCGGGGGGGCTCACAGATACGCAGTATTTT. It yields the protein CASTAGGLTDTQYF.

This clone was seen only a few times. This chain connects TRBV5-1 to TRBJ1-1; D may be TRBD1 (5 bases). This CDR3 region has 14 residues. V lost 3 bases to trimming and J lost 5 bases, with 14 bases between them. The germline V gene has CDR1 SGHRS and CDR2 YFSETQ. The CDR3 region has the DNA TGCGCCAGCAGCTCACAGACAGTTGCAACTGAAGCTTTCTTT. This gives the protein CASSSQTVATEAFF. The whole variable domain, remainder taken from reference TRBV5-1 and TRBJ1-1, is KAGVTQTPRYLIKTRGQQVTLSCSPISGHRSVSWYQQTPGQGLQFLFEYFSETQRNKGNFPGRFSGRQFSNSRSEMNVSTLELGDSALYLCASSSQTVATEAFFGQGTRLTVV.

Written as DNA, the CDR3 is TGTGCCAGCAGCCACCCCACAGGCCTTAACTTAATGAACACCGGGGAGCTGTTTTTT. Translation: CASSHPTGLNLMNTGELFF. The chain couples TRBV16 to TRBJ2-2; D perhaps matches TRBD1 (5 bases). Germline CDR1 is KGHSY and CDR2 is FQNENV. CDR3 length equals 19 residues. V lost 3 bases and J lost 1, with 21 bases in between.

V and J are TRBV9 and TRBJ2-6, with TRBD2 identical over 12 bases. The CDR3 has 15 residues. Germline V CDR1 and CDR2: SGDLS, YYNGEE. V lost 3 bases to trimming and J lost 12 bases; unmatched junction nucleotides: 7. The CDR3 sequence: CASSARLAGARVLTF. For the CDR3, the DNA is TGTGCCAGCAGCGCGAGACTAGCGGGGGCGCGCGTCCTGACTTTC.

J is TRBJ2-2 and V is TRBV5-4; 7 bases agree with TRBD1. V was clipped by 6 bases and J by 3 bases; unmatched bases: 5. This CDR3 comprises 14 residues. Germline values: CDR1 SGHNT, CDR2 YYREEE (reference sequence). The CDR3: CASTIGTDTGELFF. The CDR3 DNA is TGTGCCAGCACTATAGGGACAGACACCGGGGAGCTGTTTTTT.

This rearrangement joins TRBV19 to TRBJ1-1; no definite D call. Germline assignment: CDR1 LNHDA and CDR2 SQIVND (reference sequence). Trimming pared 10 bases from V and 4 bases from J, leaving 7 bases between. The CDR3 is made up of 10 amino acids. CDR3 in DNA: TGTGCCACCGGAGTCACTGAAGCTTTCTTT. It translates to CATGVTEAFF.

V and J are TRBV6-1 and TRBJ2-1; tentative D call: TRBD2 (5 bases). The germline CDR1 and CDR2 sequences are MNHNS and SASEGT. The CDR3 is 13 amino acids. Trimming took 0 bases from V and 12 from J, leaving 12 bases between them. CDR3 residues: CASSEARAGGQFF. CDR3 nucleotide sequence: TGTGCCAGCAGTGAAGCGCGGGCGGGCGGGCAGTTCTTC.

The CDR3 DNA sequence: TGCGCCAGCAGTGAGACAGTCTACGAGCAGTACGTC. Its protein product is CASSETVYEQYV. This chain connects TRBV10-2 to TRBJ2-7, with D unclear. Germline lookup yields CDR1 WSHSY and CDR2 SAAADI. V was clipped by 2 bases and J by 3 bases, with 5 bases between them. This CDR3 is built from 12 residues.

This sequence joins TRBV20-1 and TRBJ1-2, with D maybe TRBD1 (5 bases). The CDR3 has 11 amino acids. The germline V gene has CDR1 DFQATT and CDR2 SNEGSKA (reference sequence). V lost 6 bases and J 3 bases, leaving 8 bases between the germline ends. DNA for the CDR3: TGCAGTGCCCAGACAGACTATGGCTACACCTTC. Translation: CSAQTDYGYTF.

This clone was counted only a few times. The chain employs TRBV5-4 and TRBJ1-4; 7 bases are shared with TRBD1. Germline CDR1 and CDR2: SGHNT and YYREEE (reference sequence). V lost 4 bases, J lost 3 bases, and 3 bases stayed unmatched. CDR3 length equals 14 residues. DNA of the CDR3: TGTGCCAGCAGCCAGACAGGGTCTAATGAAAAACTGTTTTTT. Amino acids: CASSQTGSNEKLFF.

The chain employs TRBV11-2 and TRBJ2-3; D is possibly TRBD2 (6 bases). The CDR3 is made up of 14 amino acids. Trimming cost V 6 bases and J 8 bases, with 18 bases left between them. The germline gives CDR1 SGHAT, CDR2 FQNNGV. The CDR3 sequence: CASSSGDSHSTQYF. As DNA, the CDR3 is TGTGCCAGCAGTTCCGGGGACTCCCACTCTACGCAGTATTTT.

This clone was recorded a few times. This chain joins TRBV28 and TRBJ2-7; TRBD1 aligns across 9 bases. The germline V gene encodes CDR1 MDHEN and CDR2 SYDVKM. The CDR3 contains 18 residues. After removal of 4 bases from V and 2 bases from J, the junction contained 15 bases not matched to a gene. The CDR3 protein is CASSSSGQGMGWAYEQYV. In DNA form, the CDR3 reads TGTGCCAGCAGTTCCTCGGGACAGGGTATGGGTTGGGCCTACGAGCAGTACGTC.

The chain is built from TRBV10-3 and TRBJ2-5, with D maybe TRBD2 (6 bases). Looked up from germline, CDR1 is ENHRY and CDR2 is SYGVKD. CDR3 length equals 15 residues. Trimming shortened V by 3 bases and J by 5 bases, and 16 bases separated the two germline ends. The CDR3 region is CAISDSSGRRETQYF. The DNA for the CDR3 is TGTGCCATCAGTGATTCTTCAGGGAGGCGGGAGACCCAGTACTTC.

The genes are TRBV27 and TRBJ1-5; tentatively, D is TRBD1 (6 bases). CDR3 length equals 13 residues. V lost 7 bases and J 7 bases, leaving 14 bases between the germline ends. Germline CDR1 and CDR2: MNHEY and SMNVEV (reference sequence). The DNA for the CDR3 is TGTGCCAGCACCACAGGGCATGGGCAGCCCCAGCATTTT. This sequence encodes CASTTGHGQPQHF.

This clone has just a few counts. V is TRBV9 and J is TRBJ2-5; no definite D call. Trimming removed 1 base at V and 1 base at J, with 5 bases between. There are 13 residues in the CDR3. Germline CDR1 reads SGDLS; CDR2 reads YYNGEE. CDR3 sequence reads: CASSVRSQETQYF. For the CDR3, the DNA is TGTGCCAGCAGCGTACGCAGCCAAGAGACCCAGTACTTC.

V usage is TRBV4-1 and J usage is TRBJ1-5; D unresolved. The germline V and J ends were trimmed by 4 bases and 1 base, with 11 bases remaining between them. Germline loops: CDR1 MGHRA, CDR2 YSYEKL. The CDR3 is made up of 15 amino acids. The CDR3 DNA sequence: TGCGCCAGCAGCCCGACCGGGGTGAGCAATCAGCCCCAGCATTTT. Residues: CASSPTGVSNQPQHF.

This clone was seen a handful of times. CDR3 coding DNA: TGCGCCAGCAGTACTAGCGGGGGGCAAGAGACCCAGTACTTC. It codes for CASSTSGGQETQYF. The chain links TRBV10-2 to TRBJ2-5; 12 nucleotides agree with TRBD2. This CDR3 contains 14 residues. With V trimmed by 5 bases and J by 2 bases, 0 bases remained unmatched. In germline, CDR1 is WSHSY, CDR2 SAAADI.

The chain recombines TRBV5-4 with TRBJ1-4; 8 bases agree with TRBD1. The CDR3 spans 16 residues. Unmatched junction bases numbered 13, after V lost 4 bases and J lost 8 bases. Germline lookup yields CDR1 SGHNT and CDR2 YYREEE (reference sequence). CDR3 nucleotides: TGTGCCAGCAGCCTACATTCGACAGGGACAGGCGAAAAACTGTTTTTT. It yields the protein CASSLHSTGTGEKLFF. The full variable domain, its missing parts supplied by reference TRBV5-4 and TRBJ1-4, is ETGVTQSPTHLIKTRGQQVTLRCSSQSGHNTVSWYQQALGQGPQFIFQYYREEENGRGNFPPRFSGLQFPNYSSELNVNALELDDSALYLCASSLHSTGTGEKLFFGSGTQLSVL.

The chain employs TRBV19 and TRBJ1-1, with 8 bases fitting TRBD1. Germline trimming cut 3 bases from V and 11 bases from J; bases unmatched to any gene: 8. The germline CDR1 and CDR2 sequences are LNHDA and SQIVND (reference sequence). This CDR3 is 13 amino acids long. CDR3 bases: TGTGCCAGTAGTATGACAGGGGAAGTGTTGGCTTTCTTT. Translated, it gives CASSMTGEVLAFF.

The chain couples TRBV10-3 to TRBJ2-3, with 14 bases matching TRBD2. V gave up 6 bases and J gave up 1 base; unmatched junction bases: 6. The CDR3 spans 17 residues. Germline V gives CDR1 ENHRY, CDR2 SYGVKD. This CDR3 is CAISIGTSGGGTDTQYF. The CDR3, as DNA: TGTGCCATCAGCATAGGGACTAGCGGGGGAGGCACAGATACGCAGTATTTT.

This chain joins TRBV5-1 and TRBJ2-5; 8 bases are shared with TRBD2. CDR3 size: 16 residues. Germline V gene sequence: CDR1 SGHRS, CDR2 YFSETQ. V lost 0 bases, J lost 2 bases, and 6 bases stayed unmatched. CDR3 nucleotides: TGCGCCAGCAGCTTGGAGACTAGCGTTCAACAAGAGACCCAGTACTTC. It is translated as CASSLETSVQQETQYF.

The chain uses TRBV5-4 and TRBJ2-5; 9 bases map to TRBD2. The germline gives CDR1 SGHNT, CDR2 YYREEE (reference sequence). The V segment lost 0 bases and the J segment 5 bases; nucleotides outside the gene matches: 8. The CDR3 contains 16 residues. CDR3 sequence (DNA): TGTGCCAGCAGCTTGGTCGCGGGGGGGCCCTTCGAGACCCAGTACTTC. Encoded protein: CASSLVAGGPFETQYF.

The J gene is TRBJ2-1, the V gene TRBV4-1, with 10 nucleotides matching TRBD2. CDR1 is MGHRA, CDR2 YSYEKL, per germline. V lost 1 base, J lost 4 bases, and 7 bases stayed unmatched. This CDR3 contains 17 residues. The CDR3 DNA follows: TGCGCCAGCAGCCAAGGAAGGGTAGCGGGGGGATACAATGAGCAGTTCTTC. It specifies CASSQGRVAGGYNEQFF.

The chain has TRBV5-1 and TRBJ2-3; no firm D call. The CDR3 length is 15 residues. Looked up from germline, CDR1 is SGHRS and CDR2 is YFSETQ. The V end was cut by 0 bases, the J end by 2 bases, with 10 bases between. The DNA for the CDR3 is TGCGCCAGCAGCTTGGGCTTTCAGATCACAGATACGCAGTATTTT. This gives the protein CASSLGFQITDTQYF.

The J gene is TRBJ2-5, the V gene TRBV5-1; 11 bases line up with TRBD2. CDR3 length: 14 residues. The junction had 1 base not matched to a gene; V was cut back by 5 bases and J by 1 base. Per the germline V gene, CDR1 is SGHRS and CDR2 is YFSETQ. CDR3 region: CASRLAGAQETQYF. CDR3 coding DNA: TGCGCCAGCAGACTAGCGGGGGCCCAAGAGACCCAGTACTTC.

The V gene is TRBV4-1, the J gene TRBJ1-4; 7 nucleotides align to TRBD1. This CDR3 region has 15 residues. V shed 6 bases, J shed 6 bases, and the junction held 10 bases outside the gene matches. CDR1 and CDR2 (germline): MGHRA, YSYEKL. CDR3: CASSPRRDSDEKLFF. The CDR3 DNA sequence: TGCGCCAGCAGTCCTCGGCGGGACAGTGATGAAAAACTGTTTTTT.

To note about this clone: The same CDR3 can be traced to other DNA sequences in this sample. This chain uses TRBV7-9 with TRBJ1-6, with no clear D. CDR3 size: 12 residues. Trimming took off 7 bases at V and 8 bases at J, with 9 bases between the two ends. Germline V lookup: CDR1 SEHNR, CDR2 FQNEAQ (reference sequence). The CDR3 here is CASTAGDSPLHF. The CDR3, as DNA: TGTGCCAGCACCGCCGGGGATTCACCCCTCCACTTT. The full variable domain, its missing parts supplied by reference TRBV7-9 and TRBJ1-6, is DTGVSQNPRHKITKRGQNVTFRCDPISEHNRLYWYRQTLGQGPEFLTYFQNEAQLEKSRLLSDRFSAERPKGSFSTLEIQRTEQGDSAMYLCASTAGDSPLHFGNGTRLTVT.